The clone carrying this T cell receptor beta chain has a handful of counts. Its specificity is unknown. Expressed TCRB transcripts were sequenced after all isolated RNA was converted to cDNA. For naive, central memory and regulatory T cell samples, reads averaged approximately 3.6 million. Here immunoSEQ multiplex PCR was the method, and the copy in TCRdb shows in-frame clones only, minus some. The data show roughly 250,000 clones, with around 68% seen just once and approximately 0.05% held by the top ten. The sample comes from a study of beta chain features in type 1 diabetes. The authors obtained over 95% purity in all sorted populations. Whole-study findings and limits: Any HLA-type effect on TCRB rearrangement remained unresolved here. The naive, central memory and Treg TCRB repertoires looked more alike in patients than they did in healthy donors.

Germline lookup yields CDR1 MNHNY and CDR2 SVGAGI (reference sequence). With V trimmed by 5 bases and J by 4 bases, 4 bases remained unmatched. The CDR3 loop spans 13 amino acids. This receptor was identified in a man aged 25 to 40 in good health. J is TRBJ1-1 and V is TRBV6-6; 7 positions agree with TRBD1. Sequencing was carried out using naive CD4+ T cells from blood. CDR3 in DNA: TGTGCCAGCAGTCGACAGGGTCTCACTGAAGCTTTCTTT. It translates to CASSRQGLTEAFF.